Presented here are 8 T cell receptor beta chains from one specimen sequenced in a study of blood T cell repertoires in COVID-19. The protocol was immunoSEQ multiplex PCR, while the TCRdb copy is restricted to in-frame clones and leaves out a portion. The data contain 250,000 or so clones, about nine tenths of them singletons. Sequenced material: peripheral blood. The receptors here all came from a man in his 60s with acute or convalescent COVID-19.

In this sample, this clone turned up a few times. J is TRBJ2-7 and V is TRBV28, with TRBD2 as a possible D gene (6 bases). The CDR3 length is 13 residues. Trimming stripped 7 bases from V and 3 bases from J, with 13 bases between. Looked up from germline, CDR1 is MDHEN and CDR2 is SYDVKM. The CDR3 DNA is TGTGCCAGCACTCTCGGGGGATTCTACGAGCAGTACTTC. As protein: CASTLGGFYEQYF. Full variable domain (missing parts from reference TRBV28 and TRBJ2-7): DVKVTQSSRYLVKRTGEKVFLECVQDMDHENMFWYRQDPGLGLRLIYFSYDVKMKEKGDIPEGYSVSREKKERFSLILESASTNQTSMYLCASTLGGFYEQYFGPGTRLTVT.

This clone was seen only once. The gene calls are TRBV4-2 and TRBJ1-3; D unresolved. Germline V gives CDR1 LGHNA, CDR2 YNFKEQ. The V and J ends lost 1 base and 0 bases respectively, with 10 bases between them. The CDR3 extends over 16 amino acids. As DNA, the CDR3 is TGTGCCAGCAGCCAAGCCCCCCTAGCCTCTGGAAACACCATATATTTT. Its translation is CASSQAPLASGNTIYF.

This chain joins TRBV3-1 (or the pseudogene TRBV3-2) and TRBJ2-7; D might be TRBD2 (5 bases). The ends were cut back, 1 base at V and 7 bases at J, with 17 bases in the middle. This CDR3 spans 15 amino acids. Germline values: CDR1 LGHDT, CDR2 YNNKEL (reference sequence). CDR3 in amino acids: CASSQAGDKGWEQYF. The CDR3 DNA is TGTGCCAGCAGCCAAGCCGGGGATAAGGGATGGGAGCAGTACTTC.

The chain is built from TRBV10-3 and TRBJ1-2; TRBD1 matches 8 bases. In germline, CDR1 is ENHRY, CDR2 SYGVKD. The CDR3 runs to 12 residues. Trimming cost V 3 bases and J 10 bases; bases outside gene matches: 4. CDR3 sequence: CAISERQGPYTF. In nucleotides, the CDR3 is TGTGCCATCAGTGAACGACAGGGGCCCTACACCTTC.

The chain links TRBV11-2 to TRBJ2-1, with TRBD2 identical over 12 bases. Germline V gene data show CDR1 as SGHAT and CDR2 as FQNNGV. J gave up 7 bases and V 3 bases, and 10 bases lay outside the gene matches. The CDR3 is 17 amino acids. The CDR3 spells CASSLLAGGGGLNEQFF. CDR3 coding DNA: TGTGCCAGCAGCTTGCTAGCGGGAGGGGGGGGCTTAAATGAGCAGTTCTTC.

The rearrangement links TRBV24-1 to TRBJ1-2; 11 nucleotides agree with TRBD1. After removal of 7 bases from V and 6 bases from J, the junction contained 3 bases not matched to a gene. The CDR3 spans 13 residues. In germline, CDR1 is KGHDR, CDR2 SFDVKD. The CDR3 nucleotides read TGTGCCACCAGGGACAGGGGGCGCGATGGCTACACCTTC. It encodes CATRDRGRDGYTF.

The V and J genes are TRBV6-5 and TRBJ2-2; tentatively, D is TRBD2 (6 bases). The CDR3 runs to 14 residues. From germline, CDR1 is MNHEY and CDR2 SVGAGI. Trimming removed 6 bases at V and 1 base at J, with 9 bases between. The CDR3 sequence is CASRAGRNTGELFF. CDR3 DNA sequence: TGTGCCAGCAGGGCCGGGAGGAACACCGGGGAGCTGTTTTTT.

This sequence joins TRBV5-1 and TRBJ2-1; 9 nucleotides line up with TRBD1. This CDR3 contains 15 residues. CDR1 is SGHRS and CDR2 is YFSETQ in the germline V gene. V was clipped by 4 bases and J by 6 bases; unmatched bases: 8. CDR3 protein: CASSTGQGLGNEQFF. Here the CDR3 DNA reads TGCGCCAGCAGCACGGGACAGGGACTCGGCAATGAGCAGTTCTTC.